This T cell receptor (beta chain) was profiled in a study of T-cell reconstitution after alpha-beta-depleted transplantation in children (dated by TCRdb to 2016 to 2018). Some background on the complete study: Using TCR repertoire profiling, the study quantitatively followed how T-cell immune reconstitution unfolded in children after TCRalphabeta/CD19-depleted allogeneic hematopoietic cell transplantation.

Read against the paper, the sample's treatment or condition label means: allogeneic hematopoietic cell transplantation with graft depleted of TCRalphabeta T cells and CD19 B cells. The children who served as transplant recipients had been given grafts of TCRalphabeta/CD19-depleted allogeneic hematopoietic cells. Broader findings and caveats from the paper: In some patients, high TCRbeta diversity at day 60 was attributed to recipient T cells and intrathymic progenitors that had survived conditioning. Hyperexpanded clone frequencies declined over subsequent months; after one year, T-cell counts and TCRbeta diversity were mostly attributed to newly produced T cells. About two months after transplant, the apparently early recovery of alphabetaT-cell counts reportedly depended on just several hundred clones that had expanded rapidly and came from non-depleted graft cells.

Libraries were constructed by PCR. The sequencer was an Illumina HiSeq 2500. TCR library preparation used molecular barcoding, with unique molecular identifiers applied to normalize quantification of the TCRbeta repertoire. Using fastp trimming at Q25 and MiXCR clonotype assembly, TCRdb reanalyzed the public sequencing data and kept in-frame beta chains. Each CDR3 protein gets just one entry, which takes the most common genes and DNA from the rows behind it. This sample holds about 500,000 distinct CDR3 sequences; roughly 11% were observed only once. 14% of the sample belongs to the ten largest clones. The cysteine opens and the phenylalanine closes a CDR3 of 16 amino acids. Just CDR3 DNA is preserved here, 48 bases in frame from base 1. The V end loses 5 bases and the J end loses 5 bases, and a stretch of 18 bases separates them. CDR1 is given as SGHAT and CDR2 as FQNNGV, both from the germline V gene.

Turning to this clonotype: There is no known antigen for this receptor. One base away there is no much larger clone; base qualities are not given.

The chain is made from TRBV11-2 and TRBJ1-4; TRBD1 is a possible D gene, resting on 6 matching bases. The receptor was isolated from a female patient aged 2-9 years who had a stem cell transplant for aplastic anemia, so the T cells may come from the graft donor. The sequencing here drew on PBMCs, mostly from graft donor cells, taken 180 days after TCRalphabeta/CD19-depleted stem cell transplant. The bases are TGTGCCAGCAGCCGGACAGAGAAGATTCCGAATGAAAAACTGTTTTTT. It codes for CASSRTEKIPNEKLFF.